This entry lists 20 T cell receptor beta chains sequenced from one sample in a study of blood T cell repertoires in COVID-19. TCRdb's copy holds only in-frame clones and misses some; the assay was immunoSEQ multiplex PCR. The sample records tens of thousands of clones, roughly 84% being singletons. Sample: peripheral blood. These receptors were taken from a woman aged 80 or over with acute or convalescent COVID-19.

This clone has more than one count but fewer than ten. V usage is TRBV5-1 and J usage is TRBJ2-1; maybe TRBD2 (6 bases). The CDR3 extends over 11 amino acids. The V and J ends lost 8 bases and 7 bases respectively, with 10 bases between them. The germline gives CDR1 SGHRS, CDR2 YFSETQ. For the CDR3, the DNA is TGCGCCAGTGCTGCGGGAAATGAGCAGTTCTTC. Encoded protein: CASAAGNEQFF.

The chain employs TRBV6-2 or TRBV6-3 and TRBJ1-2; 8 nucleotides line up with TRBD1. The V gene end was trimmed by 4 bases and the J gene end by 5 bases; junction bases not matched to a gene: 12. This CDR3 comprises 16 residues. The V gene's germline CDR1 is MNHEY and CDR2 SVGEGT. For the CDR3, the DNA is TGTGCCAGCAGTTCAACCCGGGCACACAGGGGGTATGGCTACACCTTC. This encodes CASSSTRAHRGYGYTF.

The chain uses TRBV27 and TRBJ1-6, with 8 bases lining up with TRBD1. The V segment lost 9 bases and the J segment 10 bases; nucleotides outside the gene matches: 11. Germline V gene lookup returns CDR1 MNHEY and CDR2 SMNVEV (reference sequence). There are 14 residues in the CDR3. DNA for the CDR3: TGTGCCAGTAGTAATGGACAGGGAGGATCACCCCTCCACTTT. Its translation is CASSNGQGGSPLHF.

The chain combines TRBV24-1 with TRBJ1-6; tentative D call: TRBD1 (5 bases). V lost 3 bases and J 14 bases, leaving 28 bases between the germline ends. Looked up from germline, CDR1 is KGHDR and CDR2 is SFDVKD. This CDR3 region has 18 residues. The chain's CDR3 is CATSDPTDGAPGGKALHF. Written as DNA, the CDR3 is TGTGCCACCAGTGATCCCACGGACGGGGCTCCGGGGGGTAAGGCCCTCCACTTT.

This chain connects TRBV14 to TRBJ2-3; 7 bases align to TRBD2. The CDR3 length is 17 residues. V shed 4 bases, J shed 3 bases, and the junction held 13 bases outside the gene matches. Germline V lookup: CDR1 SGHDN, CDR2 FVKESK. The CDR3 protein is CASSRGSVAGGTDTQYF. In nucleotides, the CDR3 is TGTGCCAGCAGCCGGGGATCTGTAGCGGGTGGAACAGATACGCAGTATTTT.

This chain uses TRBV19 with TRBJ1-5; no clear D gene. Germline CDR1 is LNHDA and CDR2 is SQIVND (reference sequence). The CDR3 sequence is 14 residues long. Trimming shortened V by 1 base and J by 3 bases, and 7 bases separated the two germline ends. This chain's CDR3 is CASSIAHTNQPQHF. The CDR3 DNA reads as TGTGCCAGTAGTATAGCACATACCAATCAGCCCCAGCATTTT. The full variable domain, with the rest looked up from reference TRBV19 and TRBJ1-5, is DGGITQSPKYLFRKEGQNVTLSCEQNLNHDAMYWYRQDPGQGLRLIYYSQIVNDFQKGDIAEGYSVSREKKESFPLTVTSAQKNPTAFYLCASSIAHTNQPQHFGDGTRLSIL.

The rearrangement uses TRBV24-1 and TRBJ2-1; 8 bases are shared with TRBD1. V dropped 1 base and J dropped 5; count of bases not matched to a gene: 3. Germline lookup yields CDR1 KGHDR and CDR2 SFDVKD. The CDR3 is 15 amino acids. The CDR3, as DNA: TGTGCCACCAGTGATTTCGGACAGGGCAACAATGAGCAGTTCTTC. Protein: CATSDFGQGNNEQFF.

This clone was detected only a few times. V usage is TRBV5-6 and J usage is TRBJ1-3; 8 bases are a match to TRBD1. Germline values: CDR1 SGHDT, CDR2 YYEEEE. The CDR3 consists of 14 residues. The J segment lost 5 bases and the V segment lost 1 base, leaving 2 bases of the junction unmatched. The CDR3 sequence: CASSLSGGRNTIYF. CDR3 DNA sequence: TGTGCCAGCAGCTTGTCAGGGGGCCGAAACACCATATATTTT.

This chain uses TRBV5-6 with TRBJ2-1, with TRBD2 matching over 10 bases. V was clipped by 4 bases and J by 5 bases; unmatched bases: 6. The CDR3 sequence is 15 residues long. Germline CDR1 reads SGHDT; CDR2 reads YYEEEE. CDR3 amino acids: CASSTTSGKDNEQFF. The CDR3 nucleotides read TGTGCCAGCAGCACTACTAGCGGGAAGGACAATGAGCAGTTCTTC.

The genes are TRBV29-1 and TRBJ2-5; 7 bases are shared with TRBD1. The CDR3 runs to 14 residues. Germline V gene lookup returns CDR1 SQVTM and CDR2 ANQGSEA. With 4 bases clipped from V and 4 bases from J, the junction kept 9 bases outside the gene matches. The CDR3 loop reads CSVGRQGGGETQYF. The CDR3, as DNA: TGCAGCGTTGGCCGACAGGGCGGCGGAGAGACCCAGTACTTC. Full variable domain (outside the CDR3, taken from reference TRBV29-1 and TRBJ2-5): SAVISQKPSRDICQRGTSLTIQCQVDSQVTMMFWYRQQPGQSLTLIATANQGSEATYESGFVIDKFPISRPNLTFSTLTVSNMSPEDSSIYLCSVGRQGGGETQYFGPGTRLLVL.

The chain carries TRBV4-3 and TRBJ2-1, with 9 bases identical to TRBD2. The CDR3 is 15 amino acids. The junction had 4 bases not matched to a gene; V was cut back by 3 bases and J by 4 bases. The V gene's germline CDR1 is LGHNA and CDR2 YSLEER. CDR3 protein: CASSQSGGRYNEQFF. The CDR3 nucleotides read TGCGCCAGCAGCCAGAGCGGGGGGAGGTACAATGAGCAGTTCTTC.

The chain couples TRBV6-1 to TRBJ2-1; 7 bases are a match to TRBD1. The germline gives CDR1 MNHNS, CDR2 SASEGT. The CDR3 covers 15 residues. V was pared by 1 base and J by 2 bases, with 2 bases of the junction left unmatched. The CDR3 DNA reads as TGTGCCAGCAGTGAAGTAACAGGGGCCTACAATGAGCAGTTCTTC. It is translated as CASSEVTGAYNEQFF.

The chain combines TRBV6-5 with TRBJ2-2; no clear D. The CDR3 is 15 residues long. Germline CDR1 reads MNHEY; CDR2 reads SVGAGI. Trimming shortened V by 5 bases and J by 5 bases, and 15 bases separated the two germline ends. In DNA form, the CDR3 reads TGTGCCAGCAGTCCCCACGCTGCGGAGACCGGGGAGCTGTTTTTT. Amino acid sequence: CASSPHAAETGELFF.

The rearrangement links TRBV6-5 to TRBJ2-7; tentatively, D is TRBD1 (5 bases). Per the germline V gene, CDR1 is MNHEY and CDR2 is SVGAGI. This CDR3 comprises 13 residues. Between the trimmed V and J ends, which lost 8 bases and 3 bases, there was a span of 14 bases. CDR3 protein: CASGQGKIYEQYF. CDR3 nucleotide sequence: TGTGCCAGCGGACAAGGGAAGATCTACGAGCAGTACTTC.

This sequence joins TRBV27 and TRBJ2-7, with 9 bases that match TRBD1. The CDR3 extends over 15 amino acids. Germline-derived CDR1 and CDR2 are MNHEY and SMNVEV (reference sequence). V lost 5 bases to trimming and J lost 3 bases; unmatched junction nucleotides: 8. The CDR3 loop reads CASSPLTGGHYEQYF. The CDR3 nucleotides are TGTGCCAGCAGTCCCCTCACAGGGGGCCACTACGAGCAGTACTTC.

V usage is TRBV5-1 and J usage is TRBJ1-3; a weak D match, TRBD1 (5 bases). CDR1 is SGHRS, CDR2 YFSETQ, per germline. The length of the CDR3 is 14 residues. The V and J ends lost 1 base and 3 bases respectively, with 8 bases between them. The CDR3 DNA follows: TGCGCCAGCAGCTTGAGGGGAATTGGAAACACCATATATTTT. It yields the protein CASSLRGIGNTIYF.

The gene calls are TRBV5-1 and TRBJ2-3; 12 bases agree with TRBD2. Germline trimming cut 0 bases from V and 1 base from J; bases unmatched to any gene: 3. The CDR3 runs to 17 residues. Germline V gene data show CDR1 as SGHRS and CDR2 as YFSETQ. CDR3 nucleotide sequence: TGCGCCAGCAGCTTGGTCCCTAGCGGGAGGGGCACAGATACGCAGTATTTT. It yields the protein CASSLVPSGRGTDTQYF.

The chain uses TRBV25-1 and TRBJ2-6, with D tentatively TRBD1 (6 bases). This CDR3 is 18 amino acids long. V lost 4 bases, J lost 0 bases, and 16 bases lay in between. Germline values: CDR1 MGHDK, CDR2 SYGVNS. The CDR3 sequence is CASSVTQGLNSGANVLTF. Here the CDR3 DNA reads TGTGCCAGCAGTGTAACTCAGGGGTTGAACTCTGGGGCCAACGTCCTGACTTTC.

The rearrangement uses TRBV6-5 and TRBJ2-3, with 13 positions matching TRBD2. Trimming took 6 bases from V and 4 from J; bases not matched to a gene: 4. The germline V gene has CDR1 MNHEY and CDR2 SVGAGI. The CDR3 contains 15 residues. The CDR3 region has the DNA TGTGCCAGCAGCCCGGGACTAGCGGGACCAGATACGCAGTATTTT. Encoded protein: CASSPGLAGPDTQYF.

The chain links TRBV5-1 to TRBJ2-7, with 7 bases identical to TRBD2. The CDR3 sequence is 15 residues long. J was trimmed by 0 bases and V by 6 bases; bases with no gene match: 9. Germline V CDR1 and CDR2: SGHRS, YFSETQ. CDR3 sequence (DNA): TGCGCCAGCACCTACGGGGGGTCCGCCTCCTACGAGCAGTACTTC. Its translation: CASTYGGSASYEQYF.